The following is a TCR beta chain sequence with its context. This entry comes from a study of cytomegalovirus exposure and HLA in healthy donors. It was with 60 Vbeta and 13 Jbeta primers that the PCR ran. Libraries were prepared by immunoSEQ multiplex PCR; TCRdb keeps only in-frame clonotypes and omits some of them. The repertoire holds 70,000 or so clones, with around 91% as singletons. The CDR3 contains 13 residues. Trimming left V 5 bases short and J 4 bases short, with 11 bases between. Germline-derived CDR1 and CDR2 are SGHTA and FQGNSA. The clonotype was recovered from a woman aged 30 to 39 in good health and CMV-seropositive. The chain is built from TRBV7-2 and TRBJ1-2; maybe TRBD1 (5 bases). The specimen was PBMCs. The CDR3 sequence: CASSQQVLYGYTF. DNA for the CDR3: TGTGCCAGCAGCCAACAGGTACTCTATGGCTACACCTTC.